Presented here are 14 T cell receptor beta chains from one specimen sequenced in a study of shared clonotypes between healthy human individuals. The table came from immunoSEQ multiplex PCR; TCRdb's copy has only in-frame clones and leaves some out. Here the sample spans 850,000 to 1,200,000 clones, more than 60% being singletons. The sample consisted of memory CD4+ T cells sorted from blood. Subset here: CD45RA-negative fraction. All receptors derive from a man aged 18 to 29 in good health.

J is TRBJ1-2 and V is TRBV6-6; perhaps TRBD1 as D (6 bases). The V and J ends lost 10 bases and 7 bases respectively, with 25 bases between them. CDR3 length: 15 amino acids. The germline V gene has CDR1 MNHNY and CDR2 SVGAGI (reference sequence). CDR3 in amino acids: CATPEAVGGAGGYTF. CDR3 bases: TGTGCCACCCCCGAGGCGGTGGGGGGCGCAGGTGGCTACACCTTC.

This chain connects TRBV7-9 to TRBJ2-3; D might be TRBD2 (6 bases). The germline CDR1 and CDR2 sequences are SEHNR and FQNEAQ (reference sequence). CDR3 length equals 14 residues. Deletions cut 1 base from V and 5 bases from J, with 10 bases between. CDR3 DNA sequence: TGTGCCAGCAGCTTAGGGGACTTTGGAGATACGCAGTATTTT. Its protein product is CASSLGDFGDTQYF. The full variable domain, its missing parts supplied by reference TRBV7-9 and TRBJ2-3, is DTGVSQNPRHKITKRGQNVTFRCDPISEHNRLYWYRQTLGQGPEFLTYFQNEAQLEKSRLLSDRFSAERPKGSFSTLEIQRTEQGDSAMYLCASSLGDFGDTQYFGPGTRLTVL.

A word on this clone: Other DNA variants within this sample encode the same CDR3. This sequence joins TRBV5-1 and TRBJ2-2, with D possibly being TRBD1 (6 bases). The length of the CDR3 is 14 residues. V lost 3 bases to trimming and J lost 5 bases, with 11 bases between them. Germline V gene sequence: CDR1 SGHRS, CDR2 YFSETQ. DNA of the CDR3: TGCGCCAGCAGCTCGGACAGCGGAACCGGGGAGCTGTTTTTT. It encodes CASSSDSGTGELFF.

There are a few counts of this clone. This chain connects TRBV7-3 to TRBJ2-5; 12 bases fit TRBD2. Per germline, CDR1 SGHTA and CDR2 FQGTGA. This CDR3 spans 15 amino acids. V was clipped by 5 bases and J by 3 bases; unmatched bases: 4. CDR3 sequence: CASSPGLAGKETQYF. The CDR3 coding sequence is TGTGCCAGCAGCCCAGGACTAGCGGGGAAAGAGACCCAGTACTTC.

The V and J genes are TRBV5-4 and TRBJ2-5; D possibly corresponds to TRBD1 (5 bases). The DNA matches TRBJ2-7 better at its end, which makes the J call doubtful. Germline V lookup: CDR1 SGHNT, CDR2 YYREEE (reference sequence). The CDR3 totals 14 residues. CDR3 nucleotide sequence: TGTGCCAGCAGCGCACGGACAAACCCCTACGAGCAGTACTTC. It specifies CASSARTNPYEQYF.

The chain is built from TRBV18 and TRBJ2-7; D is ambiguous. The V gene's germline CDR1 is KGHSH and CDR2 LQKENI. CDR3 length: 13 residues. Deletions cut 2 bases from V and 7 bases from J, with 12 bases between. Written as DNA, the CDR3 is TGTGCCAGCTCACCAGACCAGATGGGGGAGCAGTACTTC. It yields the protein CASSPDQMGEQYF.

V is TRBV25-1 and J is TRBJ2-1; 10 bases fit TRBD2. The germline V gene has CDR1 MGHDK and CDR2 SYGVNS. CDR3 length equals 17 residues. The trim removed 5 bases at V and 4 bases at J, leaving 11 bases unmatched. The CDR3 DNA reads TGTGCCAGCAGTCCGGAGGGAGCTAGCGGGAGATACAATGAGCAGTTCTTC. Protein product: CASSPEGASGRYNEQFF. The full variable domain, in which reference TRBV25-1 and TRBJ2-1 provide the parts outside the CDR3, is EADIYQTPRYLVIGTGKKITLECSQTMGHDKMYWYQQDPGMELHLIHYSYGVNSTEKGDLSSESTVSRIRTEHFPLTLESARPSHTSQYLCASSPEGASGRYNEQFFGPGTRLTVL.

This chain links TRBV7-9 with TRBJ2-5; the match to TRBD2 covers 15 bases. V was clipped by 5 bases and J by 5 bases; unmatched bases: 9. The germline gives CDR1 SEHNR, CDR2 FQNEAQ (reference sequence). The CDR3 spans 17 residues. The CDR3 here is CASSRGLAGGEGETQYF. The CDR3 nucleotides read TGTGCCAGCAGCCGTGGACTAGCGGGAGGGGAAGGTGAGACCCAGTACTTC.

The chain carries TRBV6-1 and TRBJ2-6, with D uncertain. V shed 4 bases and J shed 0 bases, with 13 bases lying between them. This CDR3 spans 17 amino acids. CDR1 and CDR2 from the germline V gene are MNHNS and SASEGT. CDR3 amino acids: CASSGSAGYSGANVLTF. The CDR3 DNA is TGTGCCAGCAGTGGATCGGCTGGATACTCTGGGGCCAACGTCCTGACTTTC.

This clone occurred once. The chain has TRBV28 and TRBJ2-1, with 13 bases fitting TRBD2. Germline lookup yields CDR1 MDHEN and CDR2 SYDVKM. Trimming took 5 bases from V and 8 from J; bases not matched to a gene: 9. This CDR3 comprises 16 residues. CDR3 in amino acids: CASSPSGTSGVYEQFF. As DNA, the CDR3 is TGTGCCAGCAGTCCCTCCGGGACTAGCGGGGTGTATGAGCAGTTCTTC.

Written as DNA, the CDR3 is TGCGCCAGCAGCCAAGAGGGACTACGGGGTTCGGATACGCAGTATTTT. Protein product: CASSQEGLRGSDTQYF. The gene calls are TRBV4-1 and TRBJ2-3, with 7 bases identical to TRBD2. The CDR3 is made up of 16 amino acids. Germline V gives CDR1 MGHRA, CDR2 YSYEKL. V shed 0 bases and J 6 bases; nucleotides not matched to a gene: 9.

The chain joins TRBV4-3 to TRBJ1-4; D unresolved. The CDR3 covers 16 residues. CDR1 is LGHNA and CDR2 is YSLEER in the germline V gene. The V end lost 0 bases, the J end lost 3 bases, and 11 bases lay between the germline ends. This CDR3 reads CASSQDIGFSNEKLFF. DNA for the CDR3: TGCGCCAGCAGCCAAGATATCGGGTTTTCTAATGAAAAACTGTTTTTT.

This clone was recorded only once. Other DNA sequences of this sample code for an identical CDR3. The chain carries TRBV29-1 and TRBJ1-1; D not certain. Between the trimmed V and J ends, which lost 4 bases and 1 base, there was a span of 7 bases. Looked up from germline, CDR1 is SQVTM and CDR2 is ANQGSEA. The length of the CDR3 is 12 residues. The CDR3 region has the DNA TGCAGCGTTGTTCCCGGGAACACTGAAGCTTTCTTT. Protein: CSVVPGNTEAFF. Looking up the rest from reference TRBV29-1 and TRBJ1-1 gives the full variable domain: SAVISQKPSRDICQRGTSLTIQCQVDSQVTMMFWYRQQPGQSLTLIATANQGSEATYESGFVIDKFPISRPNLTFSTLTVSNMSPEDSSIYLCSVVPGNTEAFFGQGTRLTVV.

V usage is TRBV5-1 and J usage is TRBJ1-1; 8 bases are a match to TRBD1. This CDR3 has 14 residues. The V segment lost 6 bases and the J segment 1 base; nucleotides outside the gene matches: 5. The V gene's germline CDR1 is SGHRS and CDR2 YFSETQ. CDR3 sequence reads: CASKWTGTNTEAFF. In DNA, the CDR3 is TGCGCCAGCAAATGGACAGGGACGAACACTGAAGCTTTCTTT.